This T cell receptor beta chain was profiled in a study of T cell responses to AZD1222 COVID-19 vaccine. Sequencing was performed with immunoSEQ multiplex PCR; in TCRdb, only in-frame clones are kept and a portion is missing. The table records 100,000 to 150,000 clones, roughly 90% of them present only once. General observations from the study: When two AZD1222 doses had been given, Spike-specific TCR breadth and depth rose. Researchers took repertoire samples only after the peak T cell response had come.

Concerning this clone itself: Its matching antigen is unknown.

Germline V gene lookup returns CDR1 MDHEN and CDR2 SYDVKM. Trimming at V came to 3 bases and at J to 0 bases, leaving 5 bases not matched to a gene. The CDR3 contains 17 residues. Sequencing was performed on peripheral blood, taken on day 0 of AZD1222 vaccination. This sequence was found in an adult in good health. This chain joins TRBV28 and TRBJ2-2, with 9 nucleotides matching TRBD2. The DNA of the CDR3 is TGTGCCAGCAGTTTTCCGGCGGGAGGGGCGAACACCGGGGAGCTGTTTTTT. Translated: CASSFPAGGANTGELFF.